The T cell receptor beta chain under discussion was sequenced for a study of cytomegalovirus exposure and HLA in healthy donors. Germline-derived CDR1 and CDR2 are KGHSH and LQKENI. V was trimmed by 8 bases and J by 5 bases, leaving 19 bases between them. CDR3 length: 16 amino acids. This PCR relied on a set of 60 Vbeta primers and 13 Jbeta primers. Clones were sequenced by immunoSEQ multiplex PCR, and TCRdb holds only the in-frame ones, with some missing. The sample lists 150,000 or so clones, 70% to 90% occurring once. The chain has TRBV18 and TRBJ1-6; D is possibly TRBD1 (5 bases). The sequence was collected from a woman between 18 and 30 years old in good health and CMV-seronegative. Material: PBMCs. CDR3: CASTPSPGMDNSPLHF. In nucleotides, the CDR3 is TGTGCCAGCACCCCGTCCCCAGGGATGGATAATTCACCCCTCCACTTT.